Shown below are 29 T cell receptor beta chains from a single sample sequenced in a study of T cells in Graves' hyperthyroidism and ophthalmopathy. What was amplified from RNA transcripts were TCR beta CDR3 regions. The TCR CDR3 first-round RT-PCR relied on the HTBI primer set. TCRdb reprocessed the multiplex PCR reads via MiXCR and lists one record per CDR3 protein. Among a few hundred thousand distinct CDR3 sequences listed, roughly 13% were seen once. The sequenced sample consisted of blood. These receptors originate from a woman under 30 with Graves' hyperthyroidism.

This clonotype was found many times. The chain recombines TRBV6-2 or TRBV6-3 with TRBJ2-7; unclear D gene. The CDR3 runs 11 residues. CDR1 MNHEY and CDR2 SVGEGT come from the germline V gene. The V gene lost 0 bases and the J gene lost 5 bases, with 2 bases spanning the gap. The CDR3 DNA reads TGTGCCAGCAGTTACTCGCACGAGCAGTACTTC. Translated, it gives CASSYSHEQYF.

This clonotype was observed a handful of times. V and J are TRBV10-1 and TRBJ2-3; D not resolved. CDR1 is WNHNN, CDR2 SYGVQD, per germline (reference sequence). V was pared by 3 bases and J by 6 bases, with 10 bases between. This CDR3 spans 13 amino acids. The CDR3 region is CASSEVSGDTQYF. DNA for the CDR3: TGCGCCAGCAGTGAAGTTTCCGGGGATACGCAGTATTTT.

In its sample, this clonotype was seen many times. The chain recombines TRBV28 with TRBJ2-1, with D unclear. There are 13 residues in the CDR3. Germline V lookup: CDR1 MDHEN, CDR2 SYDVKM. V lost 8 bases to trimming and J lost 0 bases, with 8 bases between them. The CDR3 bases are TGTGCCAGCGAAGATAGCTCCTACAATGAGCAGTTCTTC. Encoded protein: CASEDSSYNEQFF.

There are many counts of this clonotype. The chain is built from TRBV12-3 or TRBV12-4 and TRBJ2-2; 7 nucleotides line up with TRBD1. CDR3 length equals 15 residues. The ends lost 5 bases at V and 4 bases at J; junction bases unmatched: 7. CDR3 sequence reads: CASSRQGRGTGELFF. In DNA, the CDR3 is TGTGCCAGCAGTAGACAGGGACGGGGCACCGGGGAGCTGTTTTTT.

In this sample, this clonotype turned up many times. The chain uses TRBV12-3 or TRBV12-4 and TRBJ2-3; 11 bases align to TRBD2. V was clipped by 2 bases and J by 0 bases; unmatched bases: 4. There are 17 residues in the CDR3. The CDR3 nucleotides are TGTGCCAGCAGTTTACGACTAGCGGGAACCAGCACAGATACGCAGTATTTT. Its translation is CASSLRLAGTSTDTQYF.

This clonotype was found many times. The chain employs TRBV20-1 and TRBJ2-7, with TRBD2 matching 9 bases. CDR1 and CDR2 (germline): DFQATT, SNEGSKA (reference sequence). J was trimmed by 2 bases and V by 3 bases; bases with no gene match: 11. This CDR3 contains 16 residues. Here the CDR3 reads CSARNPRTSDTYEQYF. In DNA form, the CDR3 reads TGCAGTGCTAGGAACCCTAGGACTAGCGATACCTACGAGCAGTACTTC.

This clonotype was seen only a few times. The chain couples TRBV20-1 to TRBJ1-2; D remains unclear. The CDR3 runs to 10 residues. Looked up from germline, CDR1 is DFQATT and CDR2 is SNEGSKA (reference sequence). The V gene lost 0 bases and the J gene lost 8 bases, with 4 bases spanning the gap. This CDR3 reads CSARDGGYTF. The CDR3 DNA follows: TGCAGTGCTAGAGATGGGGGCTACACCTTC.

This chain connects TRBV7-8 to TRBJ2-1, with 11 bases identical to TRBD2. This CDR3 is built from 17 residues. V trimming: 0 bases; J trimming: 3 bases; junction bases outside the gene matches: 4. Germline lookup yields CDR1 SGHVS and CDR2 FQNEAQ. The CDR3 is CASSLAPGLADYNEQFF. Here the CDR3 DNA reads TGTGCCAGCAGCTTAGCCCCGGGACTAGCGGACTACAATGAGCAGTTCTTC.

This clonotype was seen ten or more times. The chain has TRBV14 and TRBJ2-3; the D is unclear. The germline V gene encodes CDR1 SGHDN and CDR2 FVKESK. The CDR3 spans 14 residues. Trimming stripped 3 bases from V and 3 bases from J, with 10 bases between. The CDR3, as DNA: TGTGCCAGCAGCCACCAGAGCCGAACAGATACGCAGTATTTT. It yields the protein CASSHQSRTDTQYF.

V and J are TRBV29-1 and TRBJ1-1; TRBD1 might be the D (6 bases). Germline V lookup: CDR1 SQVTM, CDR2 ANQGSEA. V shed 2 bases and J shed 1 base, with 8 bases lying between them. The CDR3 extends over 13 amino acids. CDR3 nucleotides: TGCAGCGTTGAACCGGGGGCGAACACTGAAGCTTTCTTT. Protein product: CSVEPGANTEAFF.

This clonotype was recorded many times. V is TRBV7-9 and J is TRBJ1-5, with D uncertain. The V gene's germline CDR1 is SEHNR and CDR2 FQNEAQ (reference sequence). The length of the CDR3 is 12 residues. V was clipped by 2 bases and J by 6 bases, with 5 bases between them. As DNA, the CDR3 is TGTGCCAGCAGCTTATACTCTCAGCCCCAGCATTTT. Translation: CASSLYSQPQHF. The complete variable domain, with remaining parts taken from reference TRBV7-9 and TRBJ1-5, reads DTGVSQNPRHKITKRGQNVTFRCDPISEHNRLYWYRQTLGQGPEFLTYFQNEAQLEKSRLLSDRFSAERPKGSFSTLEIQRTEQGDSAMYLCASSLYSQPQHFGDGTRLSIL.

The sample holds many counts of this clonotype. The chain links TRBV7-2 to TRBJ1-1, with D maybe TRBD1 (6 bases). V was pared by 6 bases and J by 6 bases, with 11 bases between. This CDR3 contains 12 residues. In germline, CDR1 is SGHTA, CDR2 FQGNSA. Here the CDR3 reads CASRPAGAEAFF. The CDR3 region has the DNA TGTGCCAGCAGACCCGCAGGGGCTGAAGCTTTCTTT.

This clonotype was observed many times. This chain uses TRBV30 with TRBJ1-2, with 7 nucleotides matching TRBD1. Germline lookup yields CDR1 GTSNPN and CDR2 SVGIG (reference sequence). The CDR3 is made up of 13 amino acids. The V segment lost 3 bases and the J segment 5 bases; nucleotides outside the gene matches: 6. The CDR3 bases are TGTGCCTGGAGACCAGACAGGGAATATGGCTACACCTTC. This translates into CAWRPDREYGYTF.

This clonotype was recorded many times. V usage is TRBV28 and J usage is TRBJ1-1; D unclear. CDR1 and CDR2 (germline): MDHEN, SYDVKM. The V end lost 5 bases, the J end lost 0 bases, and 10 bases lay between the germline ends. The CDR3 runs to 14 residues. As DNA, the CDR3 is TGTGCCAGCAGTCCGGGCACTATGAACACTGAAGCTTTCTTT. Amino acids: CASSPGTMNTEAFF.

This clonotype has a count of ten or more. The chain is built from TRBV2 and TRBJ2-1, with 10 positions matching TRBD2. V trimming: 5 bases; J trimming: 6 bases; junction bases outside the gene matches: 7. This CDR3 is built from 15 residues. CDR1 SNHLY and CDR2 FYNNEI come from the germline V gene. The CDR3 DNA reads TGTGCCAGCAGTCAACAGTCTAGCGGGAGCAATGAGCAGTTCTTC. Residues: CASSQQSSGSNEQFF. The full variable domain, completed using reference TRBV2 and TRBJ2-1, is EPEVTQTPSHQVTQMGQEVILRCVPISNHLYFYWYRQILGQKVEFLVSFYNNEISEKSEIFDDQFSVERPDGSNFTLKIRSTKLEDSAMYFCASSQQSSGSNEQFFGPGTRLTVL.

This clonotype came up many times. The V call is TRBV7-6, the J call TRBJ2-7, with D perhaps TRBD1 (6 bases). The V gene's germline CDR1 is SGHVS and CDR2 FNYEAQ. The CDR3 is 14 amino acids. Trimming removed 3 bases from V and 1 base from J, with 10 bases in between. The CDR3 sequence: CASSLDRASYEQYF. As DNA, the CDR3 is TGTGCCAGCAGCTTGGACAGAGCGTCCTACGAGCAGTACTTC. Full variable domain (rest looked up from reference TRBV7-6 and TRBJ2-7): GAGVSQSPRYKVTKRGQDVALRCDPISGHVSLYWYRQALGQGPEFLTYFNYEAQQDKSGLPNDRFSAERPEGSISTLTIQRTEQRDSAMYRCASSLDRASYEQYFGPGTRLTVT.

This clonotype was counted ten times or more. For the CDR3, the DNA is TGTGCCAGCAGCCCTGACAGGGAGGATGAAAAACTGTTTTTT. Translation gives CASSPDREDEKLFF. The V and J genes are TRBV11-2 and TRBJ1-4; TRBD1 matches 7 bases. V dropped 5 bases and J dropped 6; count of bases not matched to a gene: 6. The CDR3 is made up of 14 amino acids. Germline V gene data show CDR1 as SGHAT and CDR2 as FQNNGV.

This clonotype appeared many times. The gene calls are TRBV3-1 and TRBJ2-1; the D gene is possibly TRBD2 (5 bases). Per the germline V gene, CDR1 is LGHDT and CDR2 is YNNKEL (reference sequence). V lost 1 base and J 6 bases, leaving 10 bases between the germline ends. The CDR3 runs 14 residues. The CDR3 region is CASSQVGGFNEQFF. CDR3 nucleotides: TGTGCCAGCAGCCAAGTGGGCGGGTTCAATGAGCAGTTCTTC.

This clonotype was recorded many times. The rearrangement joins TRBV2 to TRBJ1-2; D possibly corresponds to TRBD1 (6 bases). Germline V gives CDR1 SNHLY, CDR2 FYNNEI. Trimming stripped 10 bases from V and 2 bases from J, with 14 bases between. The CDR3 runs to 13 residues. The CDR3 region is CATTPTGNYGYTF. In nucleotides, the CDR3 is TGTGCCACCACCCCGACAGGAAACTATGGCTACACCTTC.

The table lists this clonotype with a few counts. The chain combines TRBV11-2 with TRBJ2-1; 7 nucleotides agree with TRBD2. The CDR3 loop spans 15 amino acids. Germline V gene lookup returns CDR1 SGHAT and CDR2 FQNNGV. Trimming cost V 3 bases and J 5 bases; bases outside gene matches: 7. This chain's CDR3 is CASSFTASGDNEQFF. The CDR3, as DNA: TGTGCCAGCAGCTTTACGGCTAGCGGTGACAATGAGCAGTTCTTC. Full variable domain (missing parts from reference TRBV11-2 and TRBJ2-1): EAGVAQSPRYKIIEKRQSVAFWCNPISGHATLYWYQQILGQGPKLLIQFQNNGVVDDSQLPKDRFSAERLKGVDSTLKIQPAKLEDSAVYLCASSFTASGDNEQFFGPGTRLTVL.

This clonotype was recorded many times. The genes are TRBV30 and TRBJ2-4, with 8 bases lining up with TRBD2. V dropped 7 bases and J dropped 0; count of bases not matched to a gene: 5. The CDR3 loop spans 14 amino acids. Germline lookup yields CDR1 GTSNPN and CDR2 SVGIG (reference sequence). In nucleotides, the CDR3 is TGTGCCTTCGCTCTAGCGGGAGCCAAAAACATTCAGTACTTC. Translating gives CAFALAGAKNIQYF.

The CDR3 DNA reads TGTGCCAGCTCTCGGGACATAGATGAAAAACTGTTTTTT. It is translated as CASSRDIDEKLFF. The chain combines TRBV18 with TRBJ1-4; possibly TRBD1 for D (6 bases). CDR1 KGHSH and CDR2 LQKENI come from the germline V gene. This CDR3 is 13 amino acids long. V was pared by 6 bases and J by 6 bases, with 11 bases between.

This clonotype was counted many times. This chain joins TRBV10-2 and TRBJ2-3; D possibly corresponds to TRBD1 (6 bases). CDR1 is WSHSY and CDR2 is SAAADI in the germline V gene. CDR3 length: 14 amino acids. V was cut by 8 bases and J by 1 base, with 13 bases left in between. Here the CDR3 reads CASSAGAGTDTQYF. The CDR3 DNA reads TGCGCCAGCTCCGCAGGGGCAGGCACAGATACGCAGTATTTT.

The table lists this clonotype with many counts. The chain links TRBV27 to TRBJ2-5; D gene unclear. Germline values: CDR1 MNHEY, CDR2 SMNVEV (reference sequence). The CDR3 loop spans 13 amino acids. Trimming pared 3 bases from V and 5 bases from J, leaving 10 bases between. The CDR3 DNA reads TGTGCCAGCAGTTTGGTCCATGGGGAGACCCAGTACTTC. Its translation: CASSLVHGETQYF.

This clonotype occurred many times. The CDR3 is CAISWGAAETQYF. The DNA for the CDR3 is TGTGCCATCAGTTGGGGGGCCGCGGAGACCCAGTACTTC. V gene TRBV10-3 combines with J gene TRBJ2-5, with D perhaps TRBD1 or TRBD2 (6 bases each). This CDR3 is 13 amino acids long. The V gene lost 5 bases and the J gene lost 5 bases, with 12 bases spanning the gap. Germline CDR1 ENHRY, CDR2 SYGVKD.

The chain has TRBV19 and TRBJ2-7; possibly TRBD1 for D (5 bases). Germline V lookup: CDR1 LNHDA, CDR2 SQIVND (reference sequence). V lost 3 bases and J lost 2, with 14 bases in between. This CDR3 spans 15 amino acids. The CDR3 spells CASSIGASTAYEQYF. In DNA form, the CDR3 reads TGTGCCAGTAGTATTGGGGCCTCGACAGCCTACGAGCAGTACTTC. Complete variable domain (other parts from reference TRBV19 and TRBJ2-7): DGGITQSPKYLFRKEGQNVTLSCEQNLNHDAMYWYRQDPGQGLRLIYYSQIVNDFQKGDIAEGYSVSREKKESFPLTVTSAQKNPTAFYLCASSIGASTAYEQYFGPGTRLTVT.

The V gene is TRBV28, the J gene TRBJ2-7, with a tentative D call TRBD1 (5 bases). The length of the CDR3 is 14 residues. CDR1 and CDR2 from the germline V gene are MDHEN and SYDVKM. The V end was cut by 4 bases, the J end by 3 bases, with 13 bases between. The CDR3 DNA is TGTGCCAGCAGTTATTTTCAGGGAAGCTACGAGCAGTACTTC. This encodes CASSYFQGSYEQYF.

This clonotype was found a few times. This sequence joins TRBV19 and TRBJ1-1, with 7 bases matching TRBD1. CDR3 length: 14 residues. Per the germline V gene, CDR1 is LNHDA and CDR2 is SQIVND (reference sequence). V lost 7 bases and J lost 1; bases outside the gene matches: 6. As DNA, the CDR3 is TGTGCCAGTAAGATCGGGACAGCGAACACTGAAGCTTTCTTT. This gives the protein CASKIGTANTEAFF.

This clonotype showed up just a few times. The chain carries TRBV5-1 and TRBJ2-1; 10 bases agree with TRBD1. V gave up 5 bases and J gave up 6 bases; unmatched junction bases: 8. CDR3 length: 15 residues. Germline V CDR1 and CDR2: SGHRS, YFSETQ. The CDR3 loop is CASRGDRGPGNEQFF. DNA for the CDR3: TGCGCCAGCAGGGGGGACAGGGGACCGGGCAATGAGCAGTTCTTC.